This T cell receptor beta chain was obtained from a study of blood T cell repertoires in COVID-19. Study-wide background: Italy, Spain and the United States were the sources of the convalescent and acute COVID-19 samples. Sources were T cells, B-cell-depleted T cells, or PBMCs; the material itself was cDNA or gDNA.

The CDR3 extends over 14 amino acids. V lost 3 bases, J lost 6 bases, and 5 bases stayed unmatched. Per the germline V gene, CDR1 is SGHDT and CDR2 is YYEEEE. Source study methods: Reference gene primer amplification yielded estimated nucleated cell counts. The table came from immunoSEQ multiplex PCR; TCRdb's copy has only in-frame clones and leaves some out. V, J and clone size were drawn from that table, and D and trimming were deduced from the DNA. This table has a few hundred thousand clones, roughly 89% appearing once. The receptor was derived from a woman aged 40 to 49 who had recovered from COVID-19. Sequences were obtained from peripheral blood. This chain joins TRBV5-6 and TRBJ1-4; TRBD1 aligns across 7 bases. CDR3 coding DNA: TGTGCCAGCAGCTCGGGACAGAACTATGAAAAACTGTTTTTT. Amino acid sequence: CASSSGQNYEKLFF.